This TCR beta chain was captured by sequencing in a study of cytomegalovirus exposure and HLA in healthy donors. Notes on the study in general: According to a subsequent analysis, TCR clusters from the first cohort were inclined to appear together in the roughly 130 validation repertoires.

This clone was observed a handful of times. Its cognate antigen is unknown. Here immunoSEQ multiplex PCR was the method, and the copy in TCRdb shows in-frame clones only, minus some. Altogether 150,000 to 200,000 clones are present, more than 70% being singletons, with the ten largest covering about a tenth. The CDR3 sequence is 17 residues long. Between the trimmed V and J ends, which lost 0 bases and 4 bases, there was a span of 17 bases. CDR1 is SGDLS, CDR2 YYNGEE, per germline. The chain couples TRBV9 to TRBJ2-1, with D maybe TRBD2 (5 bases). Sequenced sample: PBMCs. The TCR sequence derives from a man aged 25-45 years in good health and CMV-seropositive. Here the CDR3 DNA reads TGTGCCAGCAGCGTAGCTGGCGGGTCCTCCACATACAATGAGCAGTTCTTC. Protein sequence: CASSVAGGSSTYNEQFF.